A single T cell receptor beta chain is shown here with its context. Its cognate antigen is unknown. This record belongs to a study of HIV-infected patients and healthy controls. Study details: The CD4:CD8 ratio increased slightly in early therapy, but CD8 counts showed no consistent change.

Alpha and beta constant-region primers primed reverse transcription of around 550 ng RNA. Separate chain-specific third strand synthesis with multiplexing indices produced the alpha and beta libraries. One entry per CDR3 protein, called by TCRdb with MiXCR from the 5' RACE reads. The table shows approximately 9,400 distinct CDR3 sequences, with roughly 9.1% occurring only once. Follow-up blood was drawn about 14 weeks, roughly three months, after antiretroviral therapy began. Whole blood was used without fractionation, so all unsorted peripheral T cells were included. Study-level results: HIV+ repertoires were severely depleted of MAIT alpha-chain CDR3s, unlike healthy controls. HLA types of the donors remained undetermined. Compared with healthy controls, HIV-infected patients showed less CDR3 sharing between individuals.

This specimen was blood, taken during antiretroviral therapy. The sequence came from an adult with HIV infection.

CDR3 amino acids: CASSYIGTSGALNPYEQYF. In DNA form, the CDR3 reads TGTGCCAGCAGTTACATCGGGACTAGCGGGGCTCTTAATCCCTACGAGCAGTACTTC. The chain employs TRBV6-6 and TRBJ2-7, with 13 bases that match TRBD2. The germline gives CDR1 MNHNY, CDR2 SVGAGI (reference sequence). CDR3 length: 19 residues. V was pared by 2 bases and J by 2 bases, with 12 bases of the junction left unmatched.